The next 21 T cell receptor beta chains were all read from a single sample in a study of cytomegalovirus exposure and HLA in healthy donors. The primer mix had 60 Vbeta and 13 Jbeta primers. TCRdb's copy holds only in-frame clones and misses some; the assay was immunoSEQ multiplex PCR. The table records around 120,000 clones, 65% to 80% of them present only once. The sequencing input was PBMCs. These receptors came from a woman aged 40 to 50 in good health and CMV-seronegative.

The rearrangement joins TRBV7-8 to TRBJ1-5, with 7 bases identical to TRBD1. V dropped 3 bases and J dropped 0; count of bases not matched to a gene: 11. CDR3 length: 18 residues. Germline-derived CDR1 and CDR2 are SGHVS and FQNEAQ. The CDR3 reads CASSLVQGSVDSNQPQHF. In DNA form, the CDR3 reads TGTGCCAGCAGCTTGGTACAGGGGAGCGTTGATAGCAATCAGCCCCAGCATTTT.

The rearrangement links TRBV18 to TRBJ2-7, with 9 bases fitting TRBD1. Germline V gene data show CDR1 as KGHSH and CDR2 as LQKENI. The CDR3 extends over 15 amino acids. V lost 5 bases and J lost 0; bases outside the gene matches: 5. CDR3 in DNA: TGTGCCAGCTCATACCCGGGACAGGGCTCCTACGAGCAGTACTTC. Protein sequence: CASSYPGQGSYEQYF.

This clone has a handful of counts. The rearrangement links TRBV5-6 to TRBJ1-2; 9 bases line up with TRBD1. Looked up from germline, CDR1 is SGHDT and CDR2 is YYEEEE. The junction had 5 bases not matched to a gene; V was cut back by 4 bases and J by 7 bases. CDR3 size: 13 residues. As DNA, the CDR3 is TGTGCCAGCAGCGGACAGGGGTTGCGTGGCTACACCTTC. Residues: CASSGQGLRGYTF.

The rearrangement links TRBV6-1 to TRBJ2-1; TRBD2 agrees at 7 bases. In germline, CDR1 is MNHNS, CDR2 SASEGT. V shed 7 bases, J shed 4 bases, and the junction held 4 bases outside the gene matches. This CDR3 has 13 amino acids. The CDR3 loop reads CASIWGGYNEQFF. The CDR3 coding sequence is TGTGCCAGCATTTGGGGGGGGTACAATGAGCAGTTCTTC.

This CDR3 reads CASSLVDSGGNTEAFF. CDR3 nucleotide sequence: TGTGCCAGCAGCTTGGTAGACTCCGGGGGGAACACTGAAGCTTTCTTT. This chain connects TRBV5-6 to TRBJ1-1; D may be TRBD1 (5 bases). CDR3 length: 16 residues. Germline V gene sequence: CDR1 SGHDT, CDR2 YYEEEE. With 0 bases removed from V and 1 base from J, the gap between germline ends came to 13 bases.

The chain has TRBV25-1 and TRBJ1-2, with a tentative D call TRBD1 (5 bases). CDR1 and CDR2 from the germline V gene are MGHDK and SYGVNS. V gave up 1 base and J gave up 5 bases, with 11 bases separating them. This CDR3 has 14 amino acids. The CDR3 sequence is CASSESGGIYGYTF. CDR3 DNA sequence: TGTGCCAGCAGTGAATCGGGGGGGATTTATGGCTACACCTTC.

The chain employs TRBV7-2 and TRBJ1-5; D not certain. The germline V and J ends were trimmed by 5 bases and 4 bases, with 21 bases remaining between them. The length of the CDR3 is 17 residues. Germline V gives CDR1 SGHTA, CDR2 FQGNSA. CDR3 bases: TGTGCCAGCAGCCACCCGGGCAGGTCCGGAGGGAATCAGCCCCAGCATTTT. It codes for CASSHPGRSGGNQPQHF.

The DNA of the CDR3 is TGTGCCAGCAGTTCCGTTCATTTCGGGGAGCAGTACTTC. Its translation: CASSSVHFGEQYF. The chain carries TRBV6-1 and TRBJ2-7; D is undetermined. V lost 5 bases, J lost 7 bases, and 15 bases lay in between. The CDR3 covers 13 residues. CDR1 and CDR2 (germline): MNHNS, SASEGT.

V and J are TRBV7-2 and TRBJ2-3; 10 bases align to TRBD2. The CDR3 loop spans 18 amino acids. The V gene end was trimmed by 1 base and the J gene end by 2 bases; junction bases not matched to a gene: 9. The germline V gene has CDR1 SGHTA and CDR2 FQGNSA. The CDR3 DNA is TGTGCCAGCAGCTTAGACAAGCGGGAGGGGGCTTACACAGATACGCAGTATTTT. It specifies CASSLDKREGAYTDTQYF.

This chain connects TRBV7-2 to TRBJ1-1; D is unclear. Trimming cost V 0 bases and J 0 bases, with 8 bases left between them. Germline CDR1 reads SGHTA; CDR2 reads FQGNSA. This CDR3 is 15 amino acids long. The CDR3 sequence is CASSLASSMNTEAFF. As DNA, the CDR3 is TGTGCCAGCAGCTTAGCGTCGAGCATGAACACTGAAGCTTTCTTT. The whole variable domain, filled in from reference TRBV7-2 and TRBJ1-1, reads GAGVSQSPSNKVTEKGKDVELRCDPISGHTALYWYRQSLGQGLEFLIYFQGNSAPDKSGLPSDRFSAERTGGSVSTLTIQRTQQEDSAVYLCASSLASSMNTEAFFGQGTRLTVV.

The chain is built from TRBV9 and TRBJ2-7; 8 nucleotides line up with TRBD1. Germline V lookup: CDR1 SGDLS, CDR2 YYNGEE. V was clipped by 2 bases and J by 5 bases; unmatched bases: 3. CDR3 size: 13 residues. The CDR3 region is CASSVAGGDEQYF. CDR3 bases: TGTGCCAGCAGCGTTGCAGGGGGCGACGAGCAGTACTTC.

The chain links TRBV29-1 to TRBJ2-5, with D possibly matching TRBD1 (5 bases). The CDR3 extends over 14 amino acids. Germline V lookup: CDR1 SQVTM, CDR2 ANQGSEA. V lost 4 bases to trimming and J lost 2 bases, with 14 bases between them. This CDR3 reads CSVVGVRQQETQYF. The CDR3 DNA follows: TGCAGCGTTGTAGGGGTGAGACAACAAGAGACCCAGTACTTC. Combining the CDR3 with reference TRBV29-1 and TRBJ2-5 gives the whole variable domain SAVISQKPSRDICQRGTSLTIQCQVDSQVTMMFWYRQQPGQSLTLIATANQGSEATYESGFVIDKFPISRPNLTFSTLTVSNMSPEDSSIYLCSVVGVRQQETQYFGPGTRLLVL.

The rearrangement links TRBV30 to TRBJ2-5; no reliable D call. Gene TRBJ2-7 matches the end of the DNA better, so the J call may be wrong. The CDR3 sequence is 13 residues long. Looked up from germline, CDR1 is GTSNPN and CDR2 is SVGIG (reference sequence). The CDR3 here is CAWSPGSSYEQYF. The CDR3 nucleotides read TGTGCCTGGAGCCCGGGTAGCTCCTACGAGCAGTACTTC.

This clone was recorded a few times. V is TRBV19 and J is TRBJ2-5, with a tentative D call TRBD2 (5 bases). CDR1 is LNHDA, CDR2 SQIVND, per germline (reference sequence). The CDR3 extends over 11 amino acids. V was cut by 8 bases and J by 5 bases, with 9 bases left in between. Here the CDR3 DNA reads TGTGCCAGTCGGGGTTATGAGACCCAGTACTTC. This translates into CASRGYETQYF.

The chain couples TRBV28 to TRBJ1-2; no clear D. CDR1 and CDR2 from the germline V gene are MDHEN and SYDVKM. Trimming removed 6 bases at V and 4 bases at J, with 12 bases between. The CDR3 sequence is 13 residues long. CDR3 sequence reads: CASSPIRVYGYTF. In DNA form, the CDR3 reads TGTGCCAGCAGCCCTATCCGGGTCTATGGCTACACCTTC.

The chain joins TRBV30 to TRBJ1-5; possible D gene TRBD1, 5 bases. Germline CDR1 reads GTSNPN; CDR2 reads SVGIG (reference sequence). This CDR3 has 13 amino acids. With 3 bases removed from V and 3 bases from J, the gap between germline ends came to 9 bases. In nucleotides, the CDR3 is TGTGCCTGGAGCACAGGTATCAATCAGCCCCAGCATTTT. Translation: CAWSTGINQPQHF.

The V gene is TRBV7-9, the J gene TRBJ2-7; D is possibly TRBD2 (5 bases). The CDR3 covers 13 residues. The V gene lost 6 bases and the J gene lost 2 bases, with 11 bases spanning the gap. The germline gives CDR1 SEHNR, CDR2 FQNEAQ (reference sequence). The CDR3 DNA reads TGTGCCAGCAGTCGGGGTCACCCCTACGAGCAGTACTTC. Translation gives CASSRGHPYEQYF. Based on the CDR3 plus reference TRBV7-9 and TRBJ2-7, the full variable domain is DTGVSQNPRHKITKRGQNVTFRCDPISEHNRLYWYRQTLGQGPEFLTYFQNEAQLEKSRLLSDRFSAERPKGSFSTLEIQRTEQGDSAMYLCASSRGHPYEQYFGPGTRLTVT.

Here the CDR3 reads CASSQDSTGGTEAFF. The CDR3, as DNA: TGCGCCAGCAGCCAAGACTCGACAGGGGGCACTGAAGCTTTCTTT. J is TRBJ1-1 and V is TRBV4-3, with 9 bases identical to TRBD1. Trimming cost V 0 bases and J 4 bases; bases outside gene matches: 3. The CDR3 has 15 amino acids. In germline, CDR1 is LGHNA, CDR2 YSLEER.

The chain uses TRBV5-1 and TRBJ2-3; TRBD2 matches 8 bases. V shed 4 bases and J 2 bases; nucleotides not matched to a gene: 9. CDR3 length equals 16 residues. CDR1 is SGHRS and CDR2 is YFSETQ in the germline V gene. The chain's CDR3 is CASSREVGGATDTQYF. The CDR3 coding sequence is TGCGCCAGCAGCCGCGAGGTCGGGGGGGCCACAGATACGCAGTATTTT.

Notes on this clone: The junction does not match germline at one end; this may be a read error. The chain has TRBV7-9 and TRBJ2-7, with a tentative D call TRBD1 (6 bases). The CDR3 loop spans 12 amino acids. From germline, CDR1 is SEHNR and CDR2 FQNEAQ (reference sequence). CDR3 residues: CSSSFDRFEQYF. The CDR3 bases are TGTTCCAGCAGCTTTGACAGGTTCGAGCAGTACTTC. Full variable domain (remainder filled in from reference TRBV7-9 and TRBJ2-7): DTGVSQNPRHKITKRGQNVTFRCDPISEHNRLYWYRQTLGQGPEFLTYFQNEAQLEKSRLLSDRFSAERPKGSFSTLEIQRTEQGDSAMYLCSSSFDRFEQYFGPGTRLTVT.

The chain uses TRBV28 and TRBJ2-1; D possibly corresponds to TRBD2 (6 bases). Germline V gene sequence: CDR1 MDHEN, CDR2 SYDVKM. The CDR3 spans 12 residues. V was trimmed by 10 bases and J by 6 bases, leaving 13 bases between them. In nucleotides, the CDR3 is TGTGCCACCCTGCGGACTACCAATGAGCAGTTCTTC. Its protein product is CATLRTTNEQFF.